This T cell receptor (beta chain) was sequenced for a study of graft-versus-host responses after intestinal transplantation. Study context: Anti-thymocyte globulin induction, then tacrolimus and steroids for around 3 years, went to all recipients.

The table came from immunoSEQ multiplex PCR; TCRdb's copy has only in-frame clones and leaves some out. The sample shows around 90,000 clones, 90% to 95% of them seen only once. Of note for this clone: What it binds is not known.

Whole-study findings and limits: With peak circulating GvH clone levels came an association with early post-transplant HvG declines.

From germline, CDR1 is MNHEY and CDR2 SMNVEV (reference sequence). Trimming removed 2 bases at V and 7 bases at J, with 15 bases between. The CDR3 runs 15 residues. The chain uses TRBV27 and TRBJ1-5; tentatively, D is TRBD1 (5 bases). Specimen: unstimulated CD8+ T cells sorted from spleen or lymph node cells, collected before intestinal transplant. This clonotype originated in a human donor who received an intestinal transplant. CDR3 amino acids: CASSLMAGLRQPQHF. The CDR3 region has the DNA TGTGCCAGCAGTTTAATGGCAGGGTTGCGGCAGCCCCAGCATTTT.